Sequencing of this TCR beta chain was carried out in a study of T cells in Graves' hyperthyroidism and ophthalmopathy. Newly diagnosed patients aged 18 to 65 had hyperthyroidism of under 2 months' duration. Those patients with uncontrolled infection, other autoimmune disease, pregnancy or lactation were excluded. Trimming cost V 4 bases and J 5 bases; bases outside gene matches: 9. Germline V lookup: CDR1 SGDLS, CDR2 YYNGEE. The CDR3 is 14 amino acids. Amplification of TCR beta CDR3 regions used RNA as the template. When the TCR CDR3 underwent first-round RT-PCR, the HTBI primer set was used. TCRdb reprocessed the multiplex PCR reads via MiXCR and lists one record per CDR3 protein. The data hold around 760,000 distinct CDR3 sequences, with 30% to 40% observed a single time. The table lists this clonotype with many counts. Its antigen is not known. Study results and limitations: Ophthalmopathy was told apart from stable hyperthyroidism by a 13 V-J model.

The TCR originated in a woman in her thirties or forties with Graves' hyperthyroidism. This sequence joins TRBV9 and TRBJ2-7, with TRBD2 identical over 7 bases. The source material was blood. This CDR3 is CASSPRLARDEQYF. The CDR3 DNA reads TGTGCCAGCAGCCCGCGACTAGCCCGGGACGAGCAGTACTTC.